Below, one T cell receptor (beta chain) is given with its context. No antigen is known for it. The sample holds no much larger clone one base away, and base qualities are not on file. In the germline V gene (reference sequence), CDR1 corresponds to SEHNR and CDR2 to FQNEAQ. The CDR3 goes from the cysteine to the phenylalanine over 13 residues. Solely the CDR3 DNA is kept, with 39 bases framed from the first base. The junction shows trimming of 0 bases on V and 5 bases on J, plus 7 bases between the germline ends. These data originate in a study of blood T cell repertoires in COVID-19 (dated by TCRdb to the early 2020s). About the full investigation: Samples covering the acute and convalescent phases of COVID-19 were provided by collaborators in the United States, Italy and Spain. The prospective study material was composed of cDNA or gDNA derived from T cells, B-cell-depleted T cells, or PBMCs. Subjects who had been exposed to COVID-19, were actively infected with it, or had recovered from it provided the deeply sampled blood TCRbeta repertoires that made up the dataset. The repertoires were released in a freely available public database meant as a resource for research on the immune response to SARS-CoV-2. Samples were obtained from the ongoing ImmuneRACE study (first 160 participants) and from 1,200 or so subjects provided by 6 global collaborators. Sample metadata almost always included a de-identified subject ID, COVID-19 status, age in years and sex. Where HLA class I and class II types were available, the types were taken from metadata supplied by the sample provider, not from assay-based typing.

Collaborating institutions collected whole blood in K2EDTA tubes following their own protocols. For TCRbeta analysis, collaborator samples were shipped as frozen whole blood, as isolated PBMCs, or as DNA extracted from either sample type. The immunoSEQ Assay, a bias-controlled multiplex PCR, was used to amplify TCRbeta CDR3 regions from genomic DNA. The published analysis was carried out like this. The number of nucleated cells in each sample was estimated from the amplification of reference gene primers within the assay. To quantify the absolute abundance of each unique TCRbeta CDR3 rearrangement, sequence reads were collapsed and filtered. For each sample, productive Simpson clonality was calculated as the square root of Simpson's diversity index over productive rearrangements. What TCRdb holds here is the immuneACCESS table cut down to in-frame rearrangements. Part of the clones is not present; checked against another copy, under half of the missing clones reflect an unresolved V gene, and the others are unexplained. V and J calls and clone size come straight from that table; D and trimming were deduced from the DNA. This sample gives roughly 100,000 clones in total; around 90% of them show up just once. The ten largest make up roughly 8.1% of the sample.

The investigation overall reported the following: The amount of clinical and demographic metadata varied by source and participant and was provided uncurated.

The sequence derives from a woman in her 70s with acute or convalescent COVID-19. This chain joins TRBV7-9 to TRBJ2-5; TRBD1 is possibly the D segment (5 matching bases). The sequenced material came from peripheral blood. The nucleotide sequence reads TGTGCCAGCAGCTTAGCAGGGGTCGAGACCCAGTACTTC. Its protein is CASSLAGVETQYF.